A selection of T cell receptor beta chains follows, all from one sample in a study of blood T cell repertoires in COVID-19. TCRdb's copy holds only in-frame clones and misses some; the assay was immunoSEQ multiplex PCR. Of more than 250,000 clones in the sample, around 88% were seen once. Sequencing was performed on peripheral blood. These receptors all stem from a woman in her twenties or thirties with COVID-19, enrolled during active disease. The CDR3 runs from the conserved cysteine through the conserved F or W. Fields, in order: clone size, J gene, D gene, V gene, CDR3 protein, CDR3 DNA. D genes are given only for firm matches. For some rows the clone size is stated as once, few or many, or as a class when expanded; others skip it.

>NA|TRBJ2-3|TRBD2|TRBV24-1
CATSAVLAGGTDTQYF
TGTGCCACCAGTGCAGTTTTAGCGGGGGGAACAGATACGCAGTATTTT
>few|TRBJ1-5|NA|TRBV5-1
CASSLGPGGNQPQHF
TGCGCCAGCAGCTTGGGGCCAGGAGGGAATCAGCCCCAGCATTTT
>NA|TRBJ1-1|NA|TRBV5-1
CASSPTGNTEAFF
TGCGCCAGCAGCCCAACAGGGAATACTGAAGCTTTCTTT
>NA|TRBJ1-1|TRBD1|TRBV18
CASSLTGPGTEAFF
TGTGCCAGCTCCCTGACAGGGCCCGGCACTGAAGCTTTCTTT
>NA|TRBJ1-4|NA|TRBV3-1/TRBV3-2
CASSSRGINEKLFF
TGTGCCAGCAGCTCTCGAGGGATTAATGAAAAACTGTTTTTT
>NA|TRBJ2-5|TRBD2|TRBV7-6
CASSRGGAIQETQYF
TGTGCCAGCAGCCGGGGGGGAGCTATCCAAGAGACCCAGTACTTC
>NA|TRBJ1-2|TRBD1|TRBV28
CASSGQGADGYTF
TGTGCCAGCAGTGGACAGGGGGCGGATGGCTACACCTTC
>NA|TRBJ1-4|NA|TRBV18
CASSPSATNEKLFF
TGTGCCAGCTCACCCTCGGCAACTAATGAAAAACTGTTTTTT
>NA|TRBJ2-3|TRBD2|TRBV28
CASSSPGTSGGRDTQYF
TGTGCCAGCAGTTCCCCCGGGACTAGCGGGGGGAGAGATACGCAGTATTTT
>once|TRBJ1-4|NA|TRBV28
CASSLSSDTEKLFF
TGTGCCAGCAGTTTATCCAGCGATACGGAAAAACTGTTTTTT
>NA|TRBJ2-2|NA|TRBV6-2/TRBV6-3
CASSGGTHTGELFF
TGTGCCAGCAGTGGGGGGACTCACACCGGGGAGCTGTTTTTT
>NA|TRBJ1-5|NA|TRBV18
CASSPDSTSNQPQHF
TGTGCCAGCTCACCGGACAGCACCTCCAATCAGCCCCAGCATTTT
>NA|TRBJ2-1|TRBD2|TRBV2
CASRGLAGEQFF
TGTGCCAGCAGGGGACTAGCGGGTGAGCAGTTCTTC
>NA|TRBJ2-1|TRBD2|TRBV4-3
CASSRSPSGGVGNEQFF
TGCGCCAGCAGCCGGTCCCCCAGCGGGGGGGTCGGGAATGAGCAGTTCTTC
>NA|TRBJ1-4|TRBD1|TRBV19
CASSDLTGDGEKLFF
TGTGCCAGTAGTGACCTCACAGGGGACGGGGAAAAACTGTTTTTT
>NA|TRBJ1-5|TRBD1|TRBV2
CASSEDDRGNQPQHF
TGTGCCAGCAGTGAAGACGACAGGGGCAATCAGCCCCAGCATTTT
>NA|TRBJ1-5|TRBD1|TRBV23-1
CASTAGQGDRNQPQHF
TGCGCCAGCACCGCGGGACAGGGAGATCGCAATCAGCCCCAGCATTTT
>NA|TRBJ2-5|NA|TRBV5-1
CASSFSSLETQYF
TGCGCCAGCAGCTTCTCGAGCTTGGAGACCCAGTACTTC
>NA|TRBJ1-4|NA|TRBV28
CASSFMAGTSTNEKLFF
TGTGCCAGCAGTTTCATGGCAGGGACTTCAACTAATGAAAAACTGTTTTTT
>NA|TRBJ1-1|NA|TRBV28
CASSSDRKNTEAFF
TGTGCCAGCAGCTCGGACAGAAAGAACACTGAAGCTTTCTTT
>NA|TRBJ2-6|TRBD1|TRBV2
CASKPGQGGAGANVLTF
TGTGCCAGCAAACCTGGACAGGGCGGCGCTGGGGCCAACGTCCTGACTTTC
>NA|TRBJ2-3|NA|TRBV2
CASSSQGLRTDTQYF
TGTGCCAGCAGTAGTCAGGGACTCCGCACAGATACGCAGTATTTT
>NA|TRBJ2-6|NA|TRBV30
CAWSVVSGANVLTF
TGTGCCTGGAGTGTCGTCTCTGGGGCCAACGTCCTGACTTTC
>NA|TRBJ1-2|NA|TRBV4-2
CASSQVPTDEGYGYTF
TGTGCCAGCAGCCAAGTCCCAACGGACGAGGGATATGGCTACACCTTC
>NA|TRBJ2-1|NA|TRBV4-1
CASSQRPSNEQFF
TGCGCCAGCAGCCAACGGCCTAGCAATGAGCAGTTCTTC
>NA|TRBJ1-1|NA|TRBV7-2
CASSPAGGSTEAFF
TGTGCCAGCAGCCCAGCTGGCGGCAGCACTGAAGCTTTCTTT
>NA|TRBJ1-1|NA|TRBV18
CATAGGPNTEAFF
TGTGCCACCGCAGGTGGTCCGAACACTGAAGCTTTCTTT
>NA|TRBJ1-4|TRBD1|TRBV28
CASSFGDRANEKLFF
TGTGCCAGCAGTTTTGGGGACAGGGCTAATGAAAAACTGTTTTTT
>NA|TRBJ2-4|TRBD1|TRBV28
CASSTRQGSRFRGNIQYF
TGTGCCAGCAGCACGAGACAGGGAAGTCGCTTCCGAGGGAACATTCAGTACTTC
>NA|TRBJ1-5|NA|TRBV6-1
CASSEPSRYSNQPQHF
TGTGCCAGCAGTGAACCGTCCCGTTATAGCAATCAGCCCCAGCATTTT
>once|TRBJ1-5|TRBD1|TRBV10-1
CASSESGGQPQHF
TGCGCCAGCAGTGAGTCAGGGGGCCAACCCCAGCATTTT
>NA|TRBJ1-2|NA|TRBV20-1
CSASTPGTWGYTF
TGCAGTGCTAGTACTCCCGGGACTTGGGGCTACACCTTC
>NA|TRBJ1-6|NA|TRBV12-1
CASSFLDPGVGSPLHF
TGTGCCAGCAGCTTTCTAGACCCCGGTGTGGGTTCACCCCTCCACTTT
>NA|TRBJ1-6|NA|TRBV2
CASSDLTGSPLHF
TGTGCCAGCAGTGATTTGACGGGATCACCCCTCCACTTT
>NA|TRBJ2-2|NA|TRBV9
CASSVHRDPGRTGELFF
TGTGCCAGCAGCGTCCACAGGGACCCCGGGCGGACCGGGGAGCTGTTTTTT
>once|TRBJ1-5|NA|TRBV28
CASSFTGLGNQPQHF
TGTGCCAGCAGCTTCACAGGGTTAGGGAATCAGCCCCAGCATTTT
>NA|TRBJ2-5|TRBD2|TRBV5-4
CASSLASGGPGQETQYF
TGTGCCAGCAGCTTGGCAAGCGGGGGGCCCGGCCAAGAGACCCAGTACTTC
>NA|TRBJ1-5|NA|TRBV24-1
CATSDLWENQPQHF
TGTGCCACCAGTGATTTGTGGGAGAATCAGCCCCAGCATTTT
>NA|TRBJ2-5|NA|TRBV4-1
CASSQGVSGSGETQYF
TGCGCCAGCAGCCAAGGTGTCTCGGGGAGCGGCGAGACCCAGTACTTC
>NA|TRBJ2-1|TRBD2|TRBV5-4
CASSLDRASGGHNEQFF
TGTGCCAGCAGCTTGGATCGGGCTAGCGGGGGGCACAATGAGCAGTTCTTC
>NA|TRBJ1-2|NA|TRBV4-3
CASGDSSYGYTF
TGCGCCAGCGGCGACAGTTCCTATGGCTACACCTTC
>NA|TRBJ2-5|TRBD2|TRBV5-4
CASRRGAGETQYF
TGTGCCAGCAGGCGGGGGGCCGGAGAGACCCAGTACTTC
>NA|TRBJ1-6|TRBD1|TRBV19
CASSRDRRDSPLHF
TGTGCCAGTAGTAGGGACAGGAGGGATTCACCCCTCCACTTT
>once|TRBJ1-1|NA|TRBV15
CATSSGLSTEAFF
TGTGCCACCAGCAGCGGTCTGAGCACTGAAGCTTTCTTT
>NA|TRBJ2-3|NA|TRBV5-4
CASSLARGQLYLDTQYF
TGTGCCAGCAGCTTGGCCCGGGGTCAACTATACCTCGATACGCAGTATTTT
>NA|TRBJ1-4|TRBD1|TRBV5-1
CASSTGMGSNEKLFF
TGCGCCAGCTCGACAGGGATGGGATCTAATGAAAAACTGTTTTTT
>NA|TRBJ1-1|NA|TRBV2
CASSEGLIKAFF
TGTGCCAGCAGTGAGGGCTTAATAAAAGCTTTCTTT
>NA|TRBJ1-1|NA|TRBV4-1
CASSQAGRWGGTEAFF
TGCGCCAGCAGCCAAGCGGGAAGATGGGGGGGCACTGAAGCTTTCTTT
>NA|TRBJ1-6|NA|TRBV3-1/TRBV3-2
CASSQVGGSSYNSPLHF
TGTGCCAGCAGCCAAGTCGGGGGAAGCTCCTATAATTCACCCCTCCACTTT
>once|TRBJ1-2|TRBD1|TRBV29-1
CSGSSGGSDYGYTF
TGCAGCGGGTCTTCAGGGGGCAGCGACTATGGCTACACCTTC
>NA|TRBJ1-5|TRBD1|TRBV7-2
CASSLGSGGNQPQHF
TGTGCCAGCAGCTTAGGGTCAGGGGGAAATCAGCCCCAGCATTTT
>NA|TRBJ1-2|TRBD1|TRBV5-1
CASRERQGEEGYTF
TGCGCCAGCAGGGAGAGACAGGGGGAAGAGGGCTACACCTTC
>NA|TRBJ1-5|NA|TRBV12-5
CASGFGESNQPQHF
TGTGCTAGTGGTTTCGGAGAGAGCAATCAGCCCCAGCATTTT
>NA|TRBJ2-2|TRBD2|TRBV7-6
CASSLGSSGGAGELFF
TGTGCCAGCAGCTTAGGTTCTAGCGGGGGTGCCGGGGAGCTGTTTTTT
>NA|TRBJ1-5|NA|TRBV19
CASTQSGTVYSNQPQHF
TGTGCCAGTACCCAATCCGGGACTGTATATAGCAATCAGCCCCAGCATTTT
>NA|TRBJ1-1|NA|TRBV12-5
CASGSGIGNAEAFF
TGTGCTAGTGGTTCCGGGATTGGGAACGCTGAAGCTTTCTTT
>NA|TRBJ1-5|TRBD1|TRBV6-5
CASSYSNRGNQPQHF
TGTGCCAGCAGTTATTCTAACAGGGGAAATCAGCCCCAGCATTTT
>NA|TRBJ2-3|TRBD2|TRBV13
CASSNSGGDGTDTQYF
TGTGCCAGCAGCAATAGCGGGGGGGACGGCACAGATACGCAGTATTTT
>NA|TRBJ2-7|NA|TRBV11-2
CASSRQPTGPGEQYF
TGTGCCAGCAGCCGCCAACCCACAGGGCCAGGCGAGCAGTACTTC
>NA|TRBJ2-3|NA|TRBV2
CASSREGADTQYF
TGTGCCAGCAGTCGCGAGGGGGCAGATACGCAGTATTTT